The sequence of this TCR beta chain was determined in a study of radiation and T cells in renal cell carcinoma. Time point specified: baseline pretreatment blood. Stated treatment: 15 Gy SBRT to primary tumor, nephrectomy 4 weeks later. Germline V gives CDR1 SQVTM, CDR2 ANQGSEA. This CDR3 contains 11 residues. The ends were cut back, 7 bases at V and 0 bases at J, with 3 bases in the middle. Method: immunoSEQ multiplex PCR; TCRdb's copy keeps in-frame clones and lacks some. The sample gives 94,000 or so clones, over 75% of which show up once; around 5.8% is in the top ten. The genes are TRBV29-1 and TRBJ2-2; no definite D call. The source is a man in his sixties with renal cell carcinoma. The sample here was blood, taken from a patient whose treatment included radiotherapy and nephrectomy. The CDR3 region has the DNA TGCAGCGCCGCGAACACCGGGGAGCTGTTTTTT. Protein sequence: CSAANTGELFF.